This passage covers 13 T cell receptor beta chains from one sample sequenced in a study of blood T cell repertoires in COVID-19. TCRdb keeps only in-frame clones here, not all; method: immunoSEQ multiplex PCR. The table records roughly 40,000 clones, 80% to 90% of them present only once. Sequencing was done on a sample of peripheral blood. These receptors were taken from an elderly woman with active or convalescent COVID-19.

The sample holds one count of this clone. The V and J genes are TRBV7-8 and TRBJ1-4; tentatively, D is TRBD1 (6 bases). Trimming stripped 1 base from V and 7 bases from J, with 10 bases between. Germline CDR1 SGHVS, CDR2 FQNEAQ. The CDR3 spans 14 residues. The CDR3 DNA sequence: TGTGCCAGCAGCTTAGTTCAAGGGGGTGAAAAACTGTTTTTT. It is translated as CASSLVQGGEKLFF.

V gene TRBV5-1 combines with J gene TRBJ1-1; D may be TRBD1 (6 bases). V lost 4 bases and J 4 bases, leaving 17 bases between the germline ends. Looked up from germline, CDR1 is SGHRS and CDR2 is YFSETQ. This CDR3 comprises 15 residues. The CDR3 DNA sequence: TGCGCCAGCAGCGTCGTGGGGGGGCCGGGCACTGAAGCTTTCTTT. Amino acid sequence: CASSVVGGPGTEAFF.

The chain is built from TRBV5-1 and TRBJ2-5, with 10 positions matching TRBD2. Looked up from germline, CDR1 is SGHRS and CDR2 is YFSETQ. This CDR3 comprises 14 residues. Trimming cost V 4 bases and J 3 bases; bases outside gene matches: 3. The CDR3 region is CASSVLAGEETQYF. For the CDR3, the DNA is TGCGCCAGCAGCGTTCTAGCGGGAGAAGAGACCCAGTACTTC.

The CDR3 is CASSKEGGGASSQYF. The CDR3 bases are TGTGCCAGCTCTAAAGAAGGTGGGGGCGCGTCTTCCCAGTACTTC. This chain joins TRBV2 and TRBJ2-5; D perhaps matches TRBD1 (6 bases). With 8 bases removed from V and 9 bases from J, the gap between germline ends came to 25 bases. The CDR3 consists of 15 residues. Germline CDR1 reads SNHLY; CDR2 reads FYNNEI.

The genes are TRBV5-1 and TRBJ2-5; weak D call: TRBD2 (5 bases). The CDR3 contains 14 residues. V lost 0 bases to trimming and J lost 3 bases, with 9 bases between them. CDR1 is SGHRS, CDR2 YFSETQ, per germline. The CDR3 protein is CASSLAAREETQYF. The DNA for the CDR3 is TGCGCCAGCAGCTTGGCCGCGCGGGAAGAGACCCAGTACTTC.

This rearrangement joins TRBV5-1 to TRBJ2-2; 13 nucleotides align to TRBD2. Germline V gene data show CDR1 as SGHRS and CDR2 as YFSETQ. V gave up 0 bases and J gave up 1 base; unmatched junction bases: 6. The CDR3 length is 19 residues. The CDR3 region is CASSLDPGLAGMNTGELFF. The DNA for the CDR3 is TGCGCCAGCAGCTTGGACCCGGGACTAGCGGGGATGAACACCGGGGAGCTGTTTTTT.

The genes are TRBV11-2 and TRBJ1-3; D ambiguous. Germline CDR1 SGHAT, CDR2 FQNNGV. V was pared by 1 base and J by 4 bases, with 8 bases between. The CDR3 extends over 14 amino acids. Here the CDR3 reads CASSLVAVGNTIYF. The CDR3 DNA sequence: TGTGCCAGCAGCTTAGTAGCAGTGGGAAACACCATATATTTT.

CDR3 in amino acids: CASSLQTSLFQFYEQYF. The CDR3 DNA reads TGTGCCAGCAGTTTGCAGACTAGCCTTTTTCAATTCTACGAGCAGTACTTC. The chain carries TRBV27 and TRBJ2-7; 7 bases fit TRBD2. Germline CDR1 MNHEY, CDR2 SMNVEV (reference sequence). CDR3 size: 17 residues. J lost 3 bases, V lost 3 bases, and 14 bases had no gene match.

The V and J genes are TRBV7-9 and TRBJ2-2; 7 nucleotides align to TRBD1. Germline V gene lookup returns CDR1 SEHNR and CDR2 FQNEAQ (reference sequence). After removal of 0 bases from V and 4 bases from J, the junction contained 2 bases not matched to a gene. The CDR3 is 15 amino acids. CDR3 residues: CASSLAGQVTGELFF. CDR3 nucleotides: TGTGCCAGCAGCTTAGCCGGACAGGTCACCGGGGAGCTGTTTTTT.

This clone was picked up one time. This chain uses TRBV12-3 or TRBV12-4 with TRBJ1-1; tentative D call: TRBD1 (6 bases). The CDR3 contains 12 residues. V was trimmed by 7 bases and J by 8 bases, leaving 14 bases between them. The CDR3 nucleotides are TGTGCCAGCACCATAGGACAGCGGGAAGCTTTCTTT. Translating gives CASTIGQREAFF.

This chain uses TRBV19 with TRBJ1-4; 7 positions agree with TRBD1. The V segment lost 1 base and the J segment 3 bases; nucleotides outside the gene matches: 11. Germline CDR1 is LNHDA and CDR2 is SQIVND (reference sequence). The CDR3 is 18 residues long. CDR3 protein: CASSIVTSRGIANEKLFF. CDR3 in DNA: TGTGCCAGTAGTATAGTTACGTCCAGGGGGATTGCTAATGAAAAACTGTTTTTT.

The CDR3 sequence: CASSPGQRFSPLHF. The CDR3 nucleotides read TGTGCCAGTAGTCCGGGACAGCGATTTTCACCCCTCCACTTT. The chain joins TRBV19 to TRBJ1-6, with 7 bases matching TRBD1. CDR1 is LNHDA, CDR2 SQIVND, per germline (reference sequence). CDR3 length: 14 residues. J lost 9 bases, V lost 5 bases, and 7 bases had no gene match. The whole variable domain, filled in from reference TRBV19 and TRBJ1-6, reads DGGITQSPKYLFRKEGQNVTLSCEQNLNHDAMYWYRQDPGQGLRLIYYSQIVNDFQKGDIAEGYSVSREKKESFPLTVTSAQKNPTAFYLCASSPGQRFSPLHFGNGTRLTVT.

V and J are TRBV4-1 and TRBJ2-1, with 8 bases matching TRBD2. V trimming: 3 bases; J trimming: 5 bases; junction bases outside the gene matches: 12. This CDR3 has 17 amino acids. From germline, CDR1 is MGHRA and CDR2 YSYEKL. The CDR3 DNA is TGCGCCAGCAGCCATCCCCGGGGACTAGGCGCGGACAATGAGCAGTTCTTC. It translates to CASSHPRGLGADNEQFF.